This T cell receptor beta chain was identified in a study of cytomegalovirus exposure and HLA in healthy donors. The length of the CDR3 is 17 residues. Germline V gene lookup returns CDR1 SGHTA and CDR2 FQGNSA. Trimming cost V 5 bases and J 6 bases, with 24 bases left between them. PCR used 60 Vbeta primers and 13 Jbeta primers. The data were produced by immunoSEQ multiplex PCR, yet TCRdb's version contains in-frame clones alone and is incomplete. Among about 150,000 clones, about 88% were seen once, and the ten largest hold 2.3%. Material: PBMCs. This chain uses TRBV7-2 with TRBJ2-3; possible D gene TRBD2, 6 bases. The receptor was isolated from a woman younger than 35 in good health and CMV-seronegative. Written as DNA, the CDR3 is TGTGCCAGCAGCGCTCGAAACCCCGGACTACCCAGGGATACGCAGTATTTT. It encodes CASSARNPGLPRDTQYF.